This TCR beta chain was observed in a study of T cell repertoires and leukemia-associated antigens. Study-level findings and limits: Specificity and function of the expanded clones need further investigation. No significant group difference appeared in Vbeta, Jbeta or VDJ counts.

TCRdb ran MiXCR on the 5' RACE reads and lists one entry per CDR3 protein. The data show roughly 10,000 distinct CDR3 sequences, with 40% to 55% seen just once and over 45% held by the top ten. The sample holds many counts of this clonotype. Antigen specificity is unknown. This clonotype was sampled from a female donor in good health. The material sequenced was CD3+ T cells sorted from blood and cultured.

The CDR3 sequence: CASSSSGTYNEQFF. As DNA, the CDR3 is TGTGCCAGCAGTTCTAGCGGAACATACAATGAGCAGTTCTTC. The V and J genes are TRBV25-1 and TRBJ2-1, with TRBD2 matching 7 bases. Trimming removed 5 bases from V and 4 bases from J; junction bases left unmatched: 5. Germline V gene sequence: CDR1 MGHDK, CDR2 SYGVNS. The CDR3 consists of 14 residues.